The rows below give T cell receptor beta chains drawn from one sample of a study of cytomegalovirus exposure and HLA in healthy donors. Assay: immunoSEQ multiplex PCR; the TCRdb copy retains only in-frame clones and omits some. The sample yields about 120,000 clones, 65% to 80% seen once. Sequencing was done on a sample of PBMCs. Source of these receptors: a woman aged 60-70 years in good health and CMV-seropositive. CDR3s include the opening cysteine and the closing phenylalanine or tryptophan. D genes are given only for firm matches. Size is stated for part of the rows, as once, few or many counts, or as a class when the clone is expanded.

TRBV27	TRBJ2-1	.	TRBD1	TGTGCCAGCAGTTTTTACAGGGGAAGTGGGGAGCAGTTCTTC	CASSFYRGSGEQFF
TRBV27	TRBJ2-7	.	.	TGTGCCAGCAGCCCCGGCGGGACCGCCGGTCCCTACGAGCAGTACTTC	CASSPGGTAGPYEQYF
TRBV30	TRBJ2-3	.	.	TGTGCCTGGAGGCTTGGGGGCGACACAGATACGCAGTATTTT	CAWRLGGDTDTQYF
TRBV7-2	TRBJ1-4	.	TRBD1	TGTGCCAGCAGCCTCCAACAGGGGACTAATGAAAAACTGTTTTTT	CASSLQQGTNEKLFF
TRBV4-1	TRBJ2-2	few	.	TGCGCCAGCAGCCAACCCCAAGGACAAACACGCGCCACCGGGGAGCTGTTTTTT	CASSQPQGQTRATGELFF
TRBV19	TRBJ2-5	.	.	TGTGCCAGTAGTATGAGGAACGGAGAGACCCAGTACTTC	CASSMRNGETQYF
TRBV5-1	TRBJ2-1	.	TRBD1	TGCGCCAGCAGCGGACAGGGCAATGAGCAGTTCTTC	CASSGQGNEQFF
TRBV25-1	TRBJ2-1	.	.	TGTGCCAGCAGTGAATGGACTGCGCAGTTCTTC	CASSEWTAQFF
TRBV9	TRBJ2-7	.	TRBD2	TGTGCCAGCAGCCCGGGACTAGCGGGGGCCTCCTACGAGCAGTACTTC	CASSPGLAGASYEQYF
TRBV7-8	TRBJ1-1	.	.	TGTGCCAGCAGCTACTCAGGGGTGGCTGGGACTGAAGCTTTCTTT	CASSYSGVAGTEAFF
TRBV28	TRBJ2-1	.	TRBD2	TGTGCCAGCAGGGGGGGGAGCAGCTCCTACAATGAGCAGTTCTTC	CASRGGSSSYNEQFF
TRBV27	TRBJ1-2	.	TRBD1	TGTGCCAGCAGTTTTGGGGACAGGGTAAACTATGGCTACACCTTC	CASSFGDRVNYGYTF
TRBV6-6	TRBJ2-2	.	.	TGCGCCAGCAGTTCAAACACCGGGGAGCTGTTTTTT	CASSSNTGELFF
TRBV6-1	TRBJ1-2	.	TRBD1	TGTGCCAGCAGGCTAAACCCGGGACAGGTGTTTGACTACACCTTC	CASRLNPGQVFDYTF
TRBV6-5	TRBJ2-7	.	.	TGTGCCAGCAGTTACTCGGGACTCCAGATGGCTACGGGGCAGTACTTC	CASSYSGLQMATGQYF
TRBV30	TRBJ2-2	.	.	TGTGCCTGGAGTGTAGGGAGACAATTTGGCACCGGGGAGCTGTTTTTT	CAWSVGRQFGTGELFF
TRBV4-1	TRBJ2-7	.	TRBD2	TGCGCCAGCAGCCAAGAGAGGGGACCTTGGCGGGAGGAGGAGCAGTACTTC	CASSQERGPWREEEQYF
TRBV5-4	TRBJ2-1	many	TRBD2	TGTGCCAGCAGCCGAAGCGGGAGCGATGAGCAGTTCTTC	CASSRSGSDEQFF